This is a list of T cell receptor beta chains from one sample in a study of blood T cell repertoires in COVID-19. TCRdb's copy holds only in-frame clones and misses some; the assay was immunoSEQ multiplex PCR. The sample has about 170,000 clones, roughly 70% seen once. Sequencing input: peripheral blood. Receptors were obtained from a woman over 75 with acute or convalescent COVID-19. CDR3s leave out the opening cysteine and the closing phenylalanine or tryptophan. The order of the fields is J gene, V gene, D gene, CDR3 protein. D genes are given only for firm matches.

j_call: TRBJ2-1; v_call: TRBV19; d_call: TRBD1; cdr3_aa: ATETGQGALGEQF
j_call: TRBJ2-3; v_call: TRBV27; d_call: TRBD2; cdr3_aa: ASSLSGRVVDTQY
j_call: TRBJ1-4; v_call: TRBV28; d_call: NA; cdr3_aa: ASVPATNEKLF
j_call: TRBJ1-2; v_call: TRBV11-2; d_call: TRBD1; cdr3_aa: ASSLGTGSGYT
j_call: TRBJ2-1; v_call: TRBV2; d_call: TRBD2; cdr3_aa: ASRREGIEQF
j_call: TRBJ2-1; v_call: TRBV7-2; d_call: TRBD1; cdr3_aa: ASSPGQGIHNEQF
j_call: TRBJ2-1; v_call: TRBV27; d_call: TRBD1; cdr3_aa: ASSLRQGSYNEQF
j_call: TRBJ1-3; v_call: TRBV6-2/TRBV6-3; d_call: TRBD1; cdr3_aa: ASSFSPGQRNTIY
j_call: TRBJ1-2; v_call: TRBV30; d_call: TRBD1; cdr3_aa: AWTLRGTDLGNYGYT
j_call: TRBJ2-5; v_call: TRBV5-4; d_call: TRBD1; cdr3_aa: ASSLRTGTQETQY
j_call: TRBJ2-1; v_call: TRBV28; d_call: NA; cdr3_aa: ASSPSNQGGGDYNEQF
j_call: TRBJ2-7; v_call: TRBV5-6; d_call: TRBD1; cdr3_aa: ASSLGRQGIYEQY
j_call: TRBJ1-4; v_call: TRBV2; d_call: NA; cdr3_aa: ASRPQGAVRKLF
j_call: TRBJ2-1; v_call: TRBV16; d_call: TRBD2; cdr3_aa: ASSQLKRESSYNEQF
j_call: TRBJ2-4; v_call: TRBV28; d_call: NA; cdr3_aa: ASRKGENIQY
j_call: TRBJ1-5; v_call: TRBV19; d_call: NA; cdr3_aa: ASRLDSHSNQPQH
j_call: TRBJ1-2; v_call: TRBV5-1; d_call: NA; cdr3_aa: ASSLDRGLGYGYT
j_call: TRBJ1-5; v_call: TRBV5-6; d_call: TRBD1; cdr3_aa: ASSRDRSYQPQH
j_call: TRBJ1-3; v_call: TRBV9; d_call: NA; cdr3_aa: ASSVAPGGGGNTIY
j_call: TRBJ2-1; v_call: TRBV29-1; d_call: NA; cdr3_aa: SVEPAGNEQF
j_call: TRBJ2-3; v_call: TRBV2; d_call: NA; cdr3_aa: ASSTRPFPDTQY
j_call: TRBJ1-1; v_call: TRBV7-2; d_call: NA; cdr3_aa: ASSPPPGGNTEAF
j_call: TRBJ2-4; v_call: TRBV16; d_call: TRBD1; cdr3_aa: ASSFDRDIQY
j_call: TRBJ1-6; v_call: TRBV28; d_call: NA; cdr3_aa: ASRPVPRQTHSPLH
j_call: TRBJ2-6; v_call: TRBV5-1; d_call: NA; cdr3_aa: ASRNQTGSGANVLT
j_call: TRBJ2-2; v_call: TRBV5-6; d_call: TRBD2; cdr3_aa: ASTIAVAGATGELF
j_call: TRBJ1-1; v_call: TRBV7-9; d_call: NA; cdr3_aa: ASSFLGDTEAF
j_call: TRBJ2-3; v_call: TRBV6-5; d_call: NA; cdr3_aa: ASSNRDSSTDTQY
j_call: TRBJ2-2; v_call: TRBV7-9; d_call: NA; cdr3_aa: ASSPTGHPFGPGELF
j_call: TRBJ1-2; v_call: TRBV10-3; d_call: NA; cdr3_aa: AISESSAGNYGYT
j_call: TRBJ1-5; v_call: TRBV19; d_call: NA; cdr3_aa: ASMRGSNQPQH
j_call: TRBJ2-7; v_call: TRBV6-4; d_call: TRBD2; cdr3_aa: ASSAGTSGSYEQY
j_call: TRBJ1-1; v_call: TRBV10-1; d_call: NA; cdr3_aa: ASSEEQGGNTEAF
j_call: TRBJ1-5; v_call: TRBV5-5; d_call: TRBD1; cdr3_aa: ASSLEGQSYQPQH
j_call: TRBJ1-2; v_call: TRBV18; d_call: NA; cdr3_aa: ASSQGGDYGYT
j_call: TRBJ2-3; v_call: TRBV28; d_call: TRBD2; cdr3_aa: ASSLGLGLGASDTQY
j_call: TRBJ2-1; v_call: TRBV3-1/TRBV3-2; d_call: NA; cdr3_aa: ASSQAIRAAGYNEQF
j_call: TRBJ2-1; v_call: TRBV7-9; d_call: TRBD2; cdr3_aa: ASSPLASGSPTYNEQF
j_call: TRBJ2-3; v_call: TRBV18; d_call: NA; cdr3_aa: ASSPEREGTDTQY
j_call: TRBJ2-7; v_call: TRBV29-1; d_call: TRBD2; cdr3_aa: SVEGTSGNYEQY
j_call: TRBJ2-3; v_call: TRBV5-1; d_call: TRBD2; cdr3_aa: ASSLVFGSGGTQY
j_call: TRBJ2-6; v_call: TRBV6-1; d_call: TRBD1; cdr3_aa: ASSDTGGFNVLT
j_call: TRBJ1-5; v_call: TRBV6-5; d_call: NA; cdr3_aa: ASRSVAYSNQPQH
j_call: TRBJ1-1; v_call: TRBV28; d_call: NA; cdr3_aa: ASSLLTEAF
j_call: TRBJ1-2; v_call: TRBV2; d_call: NA; cdr3_aa: ASSGTTRGYGYT
j_call: TRBJ2-1; v_call: TRBV28; d_call: NA; cdr3_aa: ASSTSWRSSYNEQF
j_call: TRBJ1-1; v_call: TRBV20-1; d_call: NA; cdr3_aa: SGMRVTEAF
j_call: TRBJ1-2; v_call: TRBV3-1/TRBV3-2; d_call: TRBD1; cdr3_aa: ASSHDRGNYGYT
j_call: TRBJ2-3; v_call: TRBV5-4; d_call: NA; cdr3_aa: ASDFSGGTDTQY
j_call: TRBJ1-5; v_call: TRBV10-3; d_call: NA; cdr3_aa: AISESPGQPQH
j_call: TRBJ1-1; v_call: TRBV30; d_call: NA; cdr3_aa: AWIKFTGSNEAF
j_call: TRBJ1-3; v_call: TRBV7-9; d_call: TRBD1; cdr3_aa: ASSLVQGTGNTIY
j_call: TRBJ2-3; v_call: TRBV20-1; d_call: NA; cdr3_aa: SARQADTQY
j_call: TRBJ1-2; v_call: TRBV24-1; d_call: NA; cdr3_aa: ATSDPVWRYT
j_call: TRBJ2-1; v_call: TRBV24-1; d_call: TRBD2; cdr3_aa: ATSETSAYNEQF
j_call: TRBJ2-6; v_call: TRBV6-5; d_call: NA; cdr3_aa: ASTLVPSGANVLT
j_call: TRBJ2-1; v_call: TRBV6-1; d_call: NA; cdr3_aa: ASSDLYNEQF
j_call: TRBJ1-5; v_call: TRBV18; d_call: NA; cdr3_aa: ASSPSRQGNQPQH